This TCR beta chain is drawn from a study of blood T cell repertoires in COVID-19. Overall study: The samples span acute and convalescent COVID-19 from the United States, Italy and Spain. T cells, B-cell-depleted T cells, or PBMCs supplied cDNA or gDNA.

A single count supports this clone. This CDR3 region has 14 residues. In germline, CDR1 is SGHDN, CDR2 FVKESK. With 4 bases removed from V and 6 bases from J, the gap between germline ends came to 14 bases. In the authors' methods: Amplified reference gene primers provided the basis for estimating nucleated cell counts. Method: immunoSEQ multiplex PCR; TCRdb's copy keeps in-frame clones and lacks some. That table is the source of V, J and clone size, and D and trimming were worked out from the DNA. The sample holds about 200,000 clones, over 60% seen once. The sequence derives from a woman aged 70 to 79 with acute or convalescent COVID-19. The J gene is TRBJ2-3, the V gene TRBV14; the D is unclear. Material: peripheral blood. CDR3 coding DNA: TGTGCCAGCAGCCTGGGCCCTGTTCTGGATACGCAGTATTTT. Translated: CASSLGPVLDTQYF.